This TCR beta chain is drawn from a study of shared T cell receptors in the human thymus. TCRdb's table, derived via immunoSEQ multiplex PCR, lists solely in-frame clones and lacks some. The sample holds almost 550,000 clones, approximately 78% seen once. The data were also submitted as part of a second study, on human thymus T cells. As that study records: It was from resections taken during corrective heart surgery that the thymus tissue came. Thymic and blood repertoires appeared to carry a bias in their V and J gene usage. Thymic repertoires overlap heavily among unrelated individuals, related research has reported.

This clonotype was obtained from a boy under three years old with a congenital heart defect. Sequencing was carried out using thymocytes.

CDR3 residues: CASSELGQAFQDTQYF. DNA of the CDR3: TGTGCCAGCAGTGAGCTGGGACAGGCGTTTCAAGATACGCAGTATTTT. The V call is TRBV6-1, the J call TRBJ2-3; 8 bases match TRBD1. V lost 3 bases to trimming and J lost 5 bases; unmatched junction nucleotides: 10. In germline, CDR1 is MNHNS, CDR2 SASEGT. CDR3 length equals 16 residues.